Sequencing of this T cell receptor (beta chain) was carried out in a study of OX40 agonist ivuxolimab in advanced cancers. Context from the whole study: Ivuxolimab, which targeted the costimulatory receptor OX40 (CD134), was an agonistic, fully human IgG2 monoclonal antibody. Of the approximately 54 patients in dose escalation, about 20 had hepatocellular carcinoma, some 15 had melanoma, 9 had renal cell carcinoma and 9 had head and neck cancer. In the dose-escalation cohort, 70% to 90% of patients were male, and the mean age was 60 years with a range of roughly 20 to 85. The purpose of peripheral TCRbeta sequencing was to test whether ivuxolimab changed TCR sequence diversity and led to clonal T-cell expansion. Intravenous ivuxolimab was administered to patients every 2 weeks at six dose levels: 0.01, 0.1, 0.3, 1.5, 3 and 10 mg/kg. Prior anti-PD-1, anti-PD-L1 or anti-CTLA-4 therapy was permitted, and approximately 42% of dose-escalation patients had received checkpoint inhibitors. The paper covers the monotherapy dose-escalation part of the phase I ivuxolimab trial, which included N of about 56 patients. Partial responses were achieved by three dose-escalation patients, of whom one had hepatocellular carcinoma and two had cutaneous melanoma.

Patients with autoimmune disease history or receiving systemic immunosuppression were excluded from the trial. Peripheral blood for TCR sequencing was drawn from every dose cohort at baseline, at cycle 4 day 1 and at cycle 7 day 1. The samples were drawn from a first-in-human, open-label, multicenter phase I dose-escalation trial of ivuxolimab. Adults with locally advanced or metastatic melanoma, renal cell carcinoma, hepatocellular carcinoma or head and neck squamous cell carcinoma were enrolled in the trial. CD4+ and CD8+ T cells were sorted separately from peripheral blood before TCR sequencing. This clone has only one observation. Its antigen remains unidentified. Nothing much larger sits one base from this clone, and base qualities are not available. In the germline V gene, CDR1 corresponds to ENHRY and CDR2 to SYGVKD. V is reduced by 2 bases and J by 2 bases, leaving a spacing of 9 bases between them. The CDR3 runs 14 residues from the cysteine to the phenylalanine. The DNA shown is the 42-base CDR3, in frame from base 1.

To sequence the TCRbeta CDR3 region, genomic DNA was isolated from the sorted cells. The immunoSEQ Assay was used to sequence the TCRbeta CDR3 regions. TCRdb carries this immuneACCESS record with in-frame sequences only. Its versions omit some clonotypes, under half of them owing to an unresolved V gene in the studies checked, with the rest unexplained. A total of around 35,000 clones appear in this sample, around 85% of them only once. Of the sample, 20% to 25% is held by the ten largest clones. Broad study findings and their caveats: Low levels of normalized T-cell clonal expansion were also seen in some patients who did not respond. In the 0.1-3.0 mg/kg groups, partial responders were among the patients with the lowest normalized peripheral clonal expansion, particularly in CD8+ T cells. After ivuxolimab, more expanded clones were found on average in CD8+ T cells than in CD4+ T cells. At doses from 0.1 to 3.0 mg/kg, clonal expansion was seen in both CD4+ and CD8+ blood T cells between baseline and week 6. The antigen specificity of the peripheral T cells that underwent clonal expansion was not determined.

The sample was CD4+ or CD8+ T cells sorted from blood, taken in a trial of the OX40 agonist ivuxolimab. The chain couples TRBV10-3 to TRBJ1-1; no D gene is confidently identified. The origin of this receptor is an adult with an advanced solid tumor such as melanoma, head and neck, liver or kidney cancer. The CDR3 region reads CAISEGQSNTEAFF. Here is the DNA: TGTGCCATCAGTGAGGGCCAGAGTAACACTGAAGCTTTCTTT.